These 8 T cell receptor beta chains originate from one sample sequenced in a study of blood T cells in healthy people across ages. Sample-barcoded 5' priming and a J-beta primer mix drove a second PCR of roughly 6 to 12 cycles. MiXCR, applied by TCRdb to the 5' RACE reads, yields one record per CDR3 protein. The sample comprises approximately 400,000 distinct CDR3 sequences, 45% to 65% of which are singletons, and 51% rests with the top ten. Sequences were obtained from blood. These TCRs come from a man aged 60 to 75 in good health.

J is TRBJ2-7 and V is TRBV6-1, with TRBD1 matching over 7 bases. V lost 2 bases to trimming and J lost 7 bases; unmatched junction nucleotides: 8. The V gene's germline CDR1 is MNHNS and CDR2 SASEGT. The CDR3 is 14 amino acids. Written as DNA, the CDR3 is TGTGCCAGCAGTGAACAGGGGGTCCTTAGTGAGCAGTACTTC. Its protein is CASSEQGVLSEQYF.

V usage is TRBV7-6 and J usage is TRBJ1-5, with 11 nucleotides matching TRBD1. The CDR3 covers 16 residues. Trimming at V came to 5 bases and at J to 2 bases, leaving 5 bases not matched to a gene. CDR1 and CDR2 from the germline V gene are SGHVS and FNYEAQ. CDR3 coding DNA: TGTGCCAGCAGCCTTGGACAGGGGGCTGGCAATCAGCCCCAGCATTTT. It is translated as CASSLGQGAGNQPQHF.

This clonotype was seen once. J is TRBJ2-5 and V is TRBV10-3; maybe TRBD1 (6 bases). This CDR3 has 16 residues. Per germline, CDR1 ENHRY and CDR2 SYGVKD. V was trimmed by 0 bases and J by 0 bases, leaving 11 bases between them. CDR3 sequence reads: CAISESGRGNQETQYF. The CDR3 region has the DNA TGTGCCATCAGTGAGTCGGGCAGGGGTAACCAAGAGACCCAGTACTTC.

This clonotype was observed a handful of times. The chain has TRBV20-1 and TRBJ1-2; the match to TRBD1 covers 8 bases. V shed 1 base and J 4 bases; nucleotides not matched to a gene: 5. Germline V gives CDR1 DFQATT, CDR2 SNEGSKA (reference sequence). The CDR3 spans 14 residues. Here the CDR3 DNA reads TGCAGTGCTAGAGTCCGGGACAGGTCCTATGGCTACACCTTC. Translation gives CSARVRDRSYGYTF.

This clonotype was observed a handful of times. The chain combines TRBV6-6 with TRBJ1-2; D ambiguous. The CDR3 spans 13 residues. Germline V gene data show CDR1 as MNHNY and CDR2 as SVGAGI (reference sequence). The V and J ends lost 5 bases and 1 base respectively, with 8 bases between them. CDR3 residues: CASSVGNNYGYTF. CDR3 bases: TGTGCCAGCAGTGTGGGGAATAACTATGGCTACACCTTC.

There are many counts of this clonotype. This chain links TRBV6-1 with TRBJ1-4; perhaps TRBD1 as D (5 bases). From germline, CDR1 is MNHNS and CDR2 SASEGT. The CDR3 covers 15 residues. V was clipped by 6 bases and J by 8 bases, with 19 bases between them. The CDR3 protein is CASSDLAGRGEKLFF. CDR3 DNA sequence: TGTGCCAGCAGCGATTTGGCAGGGCGGGGGGAAAAACTGTTTTTT.

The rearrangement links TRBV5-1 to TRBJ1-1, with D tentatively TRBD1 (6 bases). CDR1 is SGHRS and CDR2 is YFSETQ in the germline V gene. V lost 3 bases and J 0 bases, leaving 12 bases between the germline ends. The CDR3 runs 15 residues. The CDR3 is CASSSRTAMNTEAFF. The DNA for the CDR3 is TGCGCCAGCAGCTCGCGGACAGCTATGAACACTGAAGCTTTCTTT.

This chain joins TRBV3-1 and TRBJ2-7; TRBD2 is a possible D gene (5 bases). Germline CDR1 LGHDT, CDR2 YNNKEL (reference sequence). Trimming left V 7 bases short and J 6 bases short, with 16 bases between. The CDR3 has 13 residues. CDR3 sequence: CASTPSGSREQYF. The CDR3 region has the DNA TGTGCCAGCACCCCAAGCGGATCTCGCGAGCAGTACTTC.